These T cell receptor beta chains were read from a single sample in a study. The repertoire was sequenced with immunoSEQ multiplex PCR; TCRdb's copy has only in-frame clones and lacks some. The table lists some 68,000 clones, around 93% of them singletons. Sequencing was performed on PBMCs. These receptor sequences come from a man in his forties with rheumatoid arthritis. CDR3s include the opening cysteine and the closing phenylalanine or tryptophan.

V gene	J gene	CDR3 protein
TRBV7-9	TRBJ2-5	CASSPEQGRRETQYF
TRBV6-6	TRBJ1-2	CASSYGRAMNGYTF
TRBV27	TRBJ2-5	CASSHTMLFGQETQYF
TRBV12-3/TRBV12-4	TRBJ2-5	CASSLGGDPTQYF
TRBV13	TRBJ1-2	CASRDPRDRANYGYTF
TRBV2	TRBJ2-7	CASREAGYEQYF
TRBV10-3	TRBJ1-1	CAISAGGATEAFF
TRBV25-1	TRBJ2-7	CASSEIRGEQYF
TRBV5-1	TRBJ1-1	CASSPGTAMNTEAFF
TRBV29-1	TRBJ1-1	CSVEDTRGSEAFF
TRBV15	TRBJ2-7	CATSRGLSYEQYF
TRBV5-1	TRBJ1-3	CASSLGGRLSGNTIYF
TRBV5-8	TRBJ1-2	CASSPKDRGYGYTF
TRBV29-1	TRBJ1-2	CSVPGTGGSYGYGYTF
TRBV12-3/TRBV12-4	TRBJ1-2	CASSKGLGYTF
TRBV2	TRBJ1-1	CASRGSAGTEAFF
TRBV7-2	TRBJ1-5	CASTLRQGDQPQHF
TRBV7-9	TRBJ2-6	CASSLLATSGANVLTF
TRBV15	TRBJ2-7	CATSRDDGQGREQYF
TRBV28	TRBJ1-1	CASSYFRVVSYTEAFF
TRBV15	TRBJ1-2	CATSGQFLNGYTF
TRBV28	TRBJ2-7	CASRETGVSYEQYF
TRBV6-1	TRBJ2-7	CASSGGVAGISYEQYF
TRBV6-5	TRBJ2-7	CASSLVGATYEQYF
TRBV11-3	TRBJ1-5	CASSDICRRGDQPQHF
TRBV19	TRBJ1-3	CASSIQGPSGNTIYF
TRBV5-5	TRBJ1-1	CASSLGRDSLLNTEAFF
TRBV28	TRBJ2-1	CASKNLAGKEKEQFF
TRBV7-8	TRBJ2-3	CASSIGGSTDTQYF
TRBV4-3	TRBJ1-1	CASSHAGYTEAFF
TRBV24-1	TRBJ2-1	CATSDNAIQFF
TRBV6-5	TRBJ2-7	CASSSDRYYEQYF